These 27 T cell receptor beta chains originate from one sample sequenced in a study of shared clonotypes between healthy human individuals. The repertoire was sequenced with immunoSEQ multiplex PCR; TCRdb's copy has only in-frame clones and lacks some. Found here are 2.5 million or so clones, more than 80% of them singletons; the top ten hold around 0.14%. The sequencing input was naive CD4+ T cells sorted from blood. Subset in this sample: CD45RA+ positively selected. These receptors were collected from a man between 18 and 29 years old in good health.

Comment on this clone: This same CDR3 is encoded by further DNA sequences in the sample. The V and J genes are TRBV18 and TRBJ2-7; TRBD2 aligns across 14 bases. The CDR3 covers 14 residues. CDR1 KGHSH and CDR2 LQKENI come from the germline V gene. V lost 3 bases to trimming and J lost 5 bases; unmatched junction nucleotides: 0. CDR3 bases: TGTGCCAGCTCACCGGGACTAGCGGGAGACGAGCAGTACTTC. Protein sequence: CASSPGLAGDEQYF.

This clone was recorded a few times. This same CDR3 is encoded by further DNA sequences in the sample. CDR3 residues: CASSLSGNEQFF. DNA for the CDR3: TGTGCCAGCAGCTTATCCGGGAATGAGCAGTTCTTC. The chain combines TRBV7-2 with TRBJ2-1; no clear D. In germline, CDR1 is SGHTA, CDR2 FQGNSA. Trimming removed 2 bases at V and 7 bases at J, with 6 bases between. This CDR3 has 12 amino acids.

The J gene is TRBJ1-5, the V gene TRBV30; D not certain. This CDR3 is 14 amino acids long. In germline, CDR1 is GTSNPN, CDR2 SVGIG (reference sequence). V lost 3 bases and J 7 bases, leaving 16 bases between the germline ends. The CDR3 nucleotides read TGTGCCTGGAGCCCGGGAGGAGGGTGGCAGCCCCAGCATTTT. This sequence encodes CAWSPGGGWQPQHF.

V and J are TRBV9 and TRBJ2-3; D might be TRBD2 (6 bases). The CDR3 extends over 14 amino acids. Trimming cost V 3 bases and J 6 bases, with 14 bases left between them. CDR1 SGDLS and CDR2 YYNGEE come from the germline V gene. The DNA for the CDR3 is TGTGCCAGCAGCGCGCGGGAATGGTGGGATACGCAGTATTTT. Translating gives CASSAREWWDTQYF.

The chain couples TRBV6-1 to TRBJ2-7, with 8 positions matching TRBD2. There are 14 residues in the CDR3. V lost 6 bases, J lost 4 bases, and 8 bases stayed unmatched. Germline V gene data show CDR1 as MNHNS and CDR2 as SASEGT. Here the CDR3 DNA reads TGTGCCAGCAGACCCGGGACTAGTCTATACGAGCAGTACTTC. It encodes CASRPGTSLYEQYF.

This CDR3 is CASSLDSGTPYEQYF. CDR3 DNA sequence: TGTGCCAGCAGCTTAGATTCCGGGACTCCCTACGAGCAGTACTTC. The chain is built from TRBV11-3 and TRBJ2-7; tentative D call: TRBD2 (6 bases). V lost 0 bases, J lost 2 bases, and 11 bases lay in between. This CDR3 has 15 amino acids. In germline, CDR1 is SGHNT, CDR2 YENEEA.

This chain links TRBV10-1 with TRBJ2-1; possibly TRBD2 for D (5 bases). CDR1 WNHNN and CDR2 SYGVQD come from the germline V gene (reference sequence). The CDR3 spans 15 residues. Trimming cost V 6 bases and J 6 bases, with 18 bases left between them. The CDR3 bases are TGCGCCAGCAGCGGGGTTACATTCCTTGGCAATGAGCAGTTCTTC. It yields the protein CASSGVTFLGNEQFF.

The chain carries TRBV7-2 and TRBJ2-1, with a weak D call TRBD1 (6 bases). The CDR3 sequence is 12 residues long. Germline values: CDR1 SGHTA, CDR2 FQGNSA. V lost 5 bases, J lost 16 bases, and 18 bases lay in between. The CDR3 spells CASSVPQGTAFF. CDR3 DNA: TGTGCCAGCAGCGTACCACAGGGTACAGCTTTCTTC.

This clone has a handful of counts. Other DNA sequences in the same sample also yield this CDR3. CDR3: CASSLGLAGTGELFF. CDR3 nucleotide sequence: TGTGCCAGCAGCTTAGGACTAGCGGGAACCGGGGAGCTGTTTTTT. The chain has TRBV7-2 and TRBJ2-2, with TRBD2 matching over 11 bases. The CDR3 contains 15 residues. V shed 1 base and J 5 bases; nucleotides not matched to a gene: 0. CDR1 SGHTA and CDR2 FQGNSA come from the germline V gene.

The chain couples TRBV4-1 to TRBJ1-5; tentatively, D is TRBD1 (5 bases). The V gene lost 2 bases and the J gene lost 3 bases, with 11 bases spanning the gap. The CDR3 is made up of 15 amino acids. CDR1 MGHRA and CDR2 YSYEKL come from the germline V gene. The CDR3 loop reads CASSQLDSYNQPQHF. In DNA, the CDR3 is TGCGCCAGCAGCCAACTCGACAGCTACAATCAGCCCCAGCATTTT.

In the case of this clone: Other DNA sequences in this specimen translate into the identical CDR3. The chain has TRBV5-1 and TRBJ2-3; 10 nucleotides agree with TRBD2. The CDR3 spans 16 residues. With V trimmed by 0 bases and J by 1 base, 2 bases remained unmatched. Per germline, CDR1 SGHRS and CDR2 YFSETQ. CDR3 sequence reads: CASSLGGLAGTDTQYF. CDR3 DNA: TGCGCCAGCAGCTTGGGCGGACTAGCGGGCACAGATACGCAGTATTTT.

V and J are TRBV28 and TRBJ1-2; tentatively, D is TRBD1 (5 bases). V lost 3 bases and J 2 bases, leaving 7 bases between the germline ends. The CDR3 has 13 residues. The germline gives CDR1 MDHEN, CDR2 SYDVKM. CDR3 sequence (DNA): TGTGCCAGCAGTTTTCCAGGGAACTATGGCTACACCTTC. This sequence encodes CASSFPGNYGYTF.

This chain uses TRBV5-1 with TRBJ2-7; TRBD1 aligns across 9 bases. CDR3 length equals 15 residues. V lost 0 bases to trimming and J lost 4 bases; unmatched junction nucleotides: 5. The germline V gene encodes CDR1 SGHRS and CDR2 YFSETQ. The CDR3 protein is CASSLDRGQMYEQYF. The CDR3 DNA reads TGCGCCAGCAGCTTGGACAGGGGGCAAATGTACGAGCAGTACTTC. Complete variable domain (other parts from reference TRBV5-1 and TRBJ2-7): KAGVTQTPRYLIKTRGQQVTLSCSPISGHRSVSWYQQTPGQGLQFLFEYFSETQRNKGNFPGRFSGRQFSNSRSEMNVSTLELGDSALYLCASSLDRGQMYEQYFGPGTRLTVT.

The rearrangement uses TRBV2 and TRBJ2-5; TRBD2 matches at 15 bases. The CDR3 is 16 residues long. Germline CDR1 is SNHLY and CDR2 is FYNNEI. J was trimmed by 3 bases and V by 6 bases; bases with no gene match: 5. The CDR3 reads CASSYGLAGGEETQYF. Written as DNA, the CDR3 is TGTGCCAGCAGCTACGGACTAGCGGGGGGGGAAGAGACCCAGTACTTC. Full variable domain (missing parts from reference TRBV2 and TRBJ2-5): EPEVTQTPSHQVTQMGQEVILRCVPISNHLYFYWYRQILGQKVEFLVSFYNNEISEKSEIFDDQFSVERPDGSNFTLKIRSTKLEDSAMYFCASSYGLAGGEETQYFGPGTRLLVL.

This clone was counted a single time. The V call is TRBV5-8, the J call TRBJ1-1, with D hard to call. V lost 3 bases to trimming and J lost 0 bases, with 6 bases between them. The CDR3 sequence is 13 residues long. Germline V gene data show CDR1 as SGHTS and CDR2 as YDEGEE. CDR3 nucleotide sequence: TGTGCCAGCAGCTCTCAGATGAACACTGAAGCTTTCTTT. Translation: CASSSQMNTEAFF.

The chain combines TRBV5-1 with TRBJ2-3; the match to TRBD2 covers 12 bases. Germline CDR1 SGHRS, CDR2 YFSETQ. This CDR3 region has 17 residues. Trimming took 0 bases from V and 6 from J; bases not matched to a gene: 8. The DNA of the CDR3 is TGCGCCAGCAGCTTGGCCCCAGGACTAGCGGGGTTGGATACGCAGTATTTT. Translated, it gives CASSLAPGLAGLDTQYF.

This clone is a singleton in its sample. This chain links TRBV6-6 with TRBJ2-7; 7 bases agree with TRBD1. The germline CDR1 and CDR2 sequences are MNHNY and SVGAGI (reference sequence). Losses at the gene ends were 8 bases for V and 2 bases for J; bases not matched to a gene: 9. There are 14 residues in the CDR3. As DNA, the CDR3 is TGTGCCAGCGGAGGAAGGGGGCCGACCTACGAGCAGTACTTC. This encodes CASGGRGPTYEQYF.

This clone appeared once. The V gene is TRBV4-1, the J gene TRBJ1-4, with a possible D match to TRBD1 (5 bases). Germline loops: CDR1 MGHRA, CDR2 YSYEKL. With 5 bases removed from V and 8 bases from J, the gap between germline ends came to 18 bases. This CDR3 region has 15 residues. The CDR3 here is CASSRQPSAGEKLFF. CDR3 coding DNA: TGCGCCAGCAGCAGACAGCCTTCCGCTGGCGAAAAACTGTTTTTT.

J is TRBJ1-5 and V is TRBV6-5; 9 bases fit TRBD1. The CDR3 consists of 15 residues. Germline loops: CDR1 MNHEY, CDR2 SVGAGI. J was trimmed by 2 bases and V by 6 bases; bases with no gene match: 5. This chain's CDR3 is CASRRQGDGNQPQHF. CDR3 sequence (DNA): TGTGCCAGCAGACGACAGGGGGATGGCAATCAGCCCCAGCATTTT.

The V and J genes are TRBV7-9 and TRBJ2-3; TRBD2 aligns across 9 bases. V was pared by 1 base and J by 5 bases, with 7 bases of the junction left unmatched. The CDR3 has 16 amino acids. Germline V gene sequence: CDR1 SEHNR, CDR2 FQNEAQ (reference sequence). CDR3 in amino acids: CASSLEGLAGRDTQYF. The CDR3 DNA follows: TGTGCCAGCAGCTTAGAGGGCCTAGCGGGGAGAGATACGCAGTATTTT.

A word on this clone: The identical CDR3 is also encoded by other nucleotide sequences in the sample. The chain links TRBV25-1 to TRBJ2-7; no clear D. The CDR3 runs to 12 residues. V was trimmed by 6 bases and J by 0 bases, leaving 6 bases between them. Germline CDR1 is MGHDK and CDR2 is SYGVNS. The CDR3 nucleotides are TGTGCCAGCAGAGAGAGCTCCTACGAGCAGTACTTC. Its translation: CASRESSYEQYF.

The V gene is TRBV11-2, the J gene TRBJ1-6; possibly TRBD1 for D (6 bases). There are 11 residues in the CDR3. From germline, CDR1 is SGHAT and CDR2 FQNNGV. Deletions cut 4 bases from V and 17 bases from J, with 12 bases between. The CDR3 loop reads CASSSGGLVHF. CDR3 DNA: TGTGCCAGCAGCTCGGGGGGCCTTGTCCACTTT.

The chain couples TRBV6-5 to TRBJ2-7; 7 bases are shared with TRBD1. Losses at the gene ends were 6 bases for V and 2 bases for J; bases not matched to a gene: 7. The germline V gene encodes CDR1 MNHEY and CDR2 SVGAGI. CDR3 length: 14 amino acids. CDR3 nucleotides: TGTGCCAGCAGCTTGGGACAGAGTACCTACGAGCAGTACTTC. Encoded protein: CASSLGQSTYEQYF.

The chain carries TRBV5-1 and TRBJ1-1; maybe TRBD1 (5 bases). Trimming removed 2 bases at V and 1 base at J, with 12 bases between. Germline V CDR1 and CDR2: SGHRS, YFSETQ. The CDR3 loop spans 15 amino acids. CDR3 coding DNA: TGCGCCAGCAGCTTCTTAACAGGCCAGAACACTGAAGCTTTCTTT. It yields the protein CASSFLTGQNTEAFF.

This chain's CDR3 is CAAERARGNTIYF. The CDR3 region has the DNA TGTGCTGCAGAAAGGGCGCGTGGAAACACCATATATTTT. This rearrangement joins TRBV30 to TRBJ1-3; D remains unclear. Germline V gives CDR1 GTSNPN, CDR2 SVGIG (reference sequence). The CDR3 totals 13 residues.

This clone appeared once. V and J are TRBV4-3 and TRBJ2-7; D is perhaps TRBD1 or TRBD2 (5 bases each). V gave up 3 bases and J gave up 0 bases, with 18 bases separating them. Germline V CDR1 and CDR2: LGHNA, YSLEER. This CDR3 is 17 amino acids long. The CDR3 protein is CASSHGWRTLLSYEQYF. For the CDR3, the DNA is TGCGCCAGCAGCCATGGATGGAGGACATTACTCTCCTACGAGCAGTACTTC.

V usage is TRBV19 and J usage is TRBJ2-4; D not certain. From germline, CDR1 is LNHDA and CDR2 SQIVND (reference sequence). Trimming took 1 base from V and 0 from J, leaving 10 bases between them. CDR3 length: 16 residues. CDR3 protein: CASSIVELPAKNIQYF. Written as DNA, the CDR3 is TGTGCCAGTAGTATAGTAGAACTACCAGCCAAAAACATTCAGTACTTC.